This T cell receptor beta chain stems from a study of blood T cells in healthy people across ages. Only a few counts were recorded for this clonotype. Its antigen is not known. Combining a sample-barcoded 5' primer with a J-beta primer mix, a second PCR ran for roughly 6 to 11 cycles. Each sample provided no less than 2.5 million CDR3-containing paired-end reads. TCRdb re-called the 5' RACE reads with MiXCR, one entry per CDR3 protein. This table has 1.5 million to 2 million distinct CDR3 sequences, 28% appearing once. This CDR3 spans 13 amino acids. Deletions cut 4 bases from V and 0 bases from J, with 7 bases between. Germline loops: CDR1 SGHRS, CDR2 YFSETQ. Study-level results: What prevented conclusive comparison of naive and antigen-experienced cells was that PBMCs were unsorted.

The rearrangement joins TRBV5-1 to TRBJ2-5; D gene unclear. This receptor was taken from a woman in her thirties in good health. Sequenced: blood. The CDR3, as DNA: TGCGCCAGCAGCGAACAGCACCAAGAGACCCAGTACTTC. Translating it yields CASSEQHQETQYF.